This T cell receptor (beta chain) emerged from a study of cytomegalovirus exposure and HLA in healthy donors. The CDR3 totals 15 residues. CDR1 SGHNT and CDR2 YYREEE come from the germline V gene (reference sequence). V shed 4 bases, J shed 8 bases, and the junction held 8 bases outside the gene matches. Whole-study results and caveats: When a later analysis compared HLA-associated TCR beta chains with equally common others, the HLA-associated chains turned out to be more clonally expanded and to have lower generation probabilities. Most TCRs appeared rarely, but some public TCRs recurred in many donors. The study assumed roughly uniform donor sequencing depth for presence/absence analyses.

The PCR made use of 60 Vbeta and 13 Jbeta primers. Only in-frame clones appear in the TCRdb table, and some are missing; sequencing was by immunoSEQ multiplex PCR. The table shows 190,000 or so clones, with more than 80% occurring only once. About this clone: The antigen is undetermined.

Sequencing input: PBMCs. This clonotype was sampled from a boy younger than 18 in good health and CMV-seronegative. This sequence joins TRBV5-4 and TRBJ2-1; the match to TRBD1 covers 11 bases. The CDR3 loop is CASSHRDRGRDEQFF. CDR3 DNA: TGTGCCAGCAGCCACCGGGACAGGGGGAGGGATGAGCAGTTCTTC.